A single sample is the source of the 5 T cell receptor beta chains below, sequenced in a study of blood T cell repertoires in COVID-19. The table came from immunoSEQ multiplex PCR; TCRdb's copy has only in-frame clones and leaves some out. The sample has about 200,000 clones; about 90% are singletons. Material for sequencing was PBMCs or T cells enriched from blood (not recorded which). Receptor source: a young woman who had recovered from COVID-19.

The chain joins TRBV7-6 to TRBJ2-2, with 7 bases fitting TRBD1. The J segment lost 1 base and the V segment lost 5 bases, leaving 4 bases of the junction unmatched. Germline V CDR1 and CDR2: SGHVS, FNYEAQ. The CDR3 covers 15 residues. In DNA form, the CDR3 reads TGTGCCAGCAGCACCCGACAGGGGAACACCGGGGAGCTGTTTTTT. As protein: CASSTRQGNTGELFF.

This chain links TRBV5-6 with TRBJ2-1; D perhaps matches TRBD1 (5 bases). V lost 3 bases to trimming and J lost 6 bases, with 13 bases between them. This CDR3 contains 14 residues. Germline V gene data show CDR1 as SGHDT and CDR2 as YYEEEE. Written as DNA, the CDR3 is TGTGCCAGCAGCTCCGGACACCTGGTCAATGAGCAGTTCTTC. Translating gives CASSSGHLVNEQFF.

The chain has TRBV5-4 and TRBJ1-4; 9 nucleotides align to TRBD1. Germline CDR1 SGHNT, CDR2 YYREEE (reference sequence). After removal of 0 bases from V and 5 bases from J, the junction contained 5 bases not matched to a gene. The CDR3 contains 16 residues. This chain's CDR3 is CASSLAPTGGNEKLFF. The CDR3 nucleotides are TGTGCCAGCAGCTTGGCCCCGACAGGGGGGAATGAAAAACTGTTTTTT.

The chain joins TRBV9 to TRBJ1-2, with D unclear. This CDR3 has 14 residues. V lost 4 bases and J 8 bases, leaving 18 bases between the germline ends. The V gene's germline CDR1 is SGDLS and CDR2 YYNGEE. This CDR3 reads CASSNADTSWGYTF. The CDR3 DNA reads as TGTGCCAGCAGCAACGCCGACACCTCTTGGGGCTACACCTTC.

The CDR3 DNA reads TGTGCCAGCACAGCCAGGGTCCTTTTAAGATGTAATCAGCCCCAGCATTTT. Translated: CASTARVLLRCNQPQHF. J is TRBJ1-5 and V is TRBV27; a possible D gene is TRBD1 (5 bases). Germline CDR1 reads MNHEY; CDR2 reads SMNVEV (reference sequence). V gave up 7 bases and J gave up 4 bases, with 23 bases separating them. This CDR3 spans 17 amino acids.